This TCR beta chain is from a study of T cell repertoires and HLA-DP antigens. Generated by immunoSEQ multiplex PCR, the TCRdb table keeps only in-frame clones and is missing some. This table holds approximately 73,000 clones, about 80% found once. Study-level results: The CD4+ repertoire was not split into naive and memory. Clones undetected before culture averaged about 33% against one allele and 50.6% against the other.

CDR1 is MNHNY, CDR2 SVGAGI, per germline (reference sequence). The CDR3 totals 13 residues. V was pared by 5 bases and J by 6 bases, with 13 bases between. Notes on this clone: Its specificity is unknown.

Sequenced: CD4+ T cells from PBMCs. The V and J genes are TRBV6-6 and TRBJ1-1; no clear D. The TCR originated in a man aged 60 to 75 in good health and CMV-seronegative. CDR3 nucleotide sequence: TGTGCCAGCAGTGCGACCCCTGCGGCTGAAGCTTTCTTT. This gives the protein CASSATPAAEAFF.